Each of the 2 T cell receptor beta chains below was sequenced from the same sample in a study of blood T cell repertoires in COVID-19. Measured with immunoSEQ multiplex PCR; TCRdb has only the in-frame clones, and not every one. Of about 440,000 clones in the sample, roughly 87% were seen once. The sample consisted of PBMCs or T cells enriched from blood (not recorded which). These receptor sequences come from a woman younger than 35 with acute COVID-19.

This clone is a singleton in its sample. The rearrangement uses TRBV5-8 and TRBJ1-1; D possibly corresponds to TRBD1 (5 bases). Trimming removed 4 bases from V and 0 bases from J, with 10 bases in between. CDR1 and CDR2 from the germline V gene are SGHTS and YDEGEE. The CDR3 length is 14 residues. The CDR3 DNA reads TGTGCCAGCAGCCGCGGGACGGTGAACACTGAAGCTTTCTTT. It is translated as CASSRGTVNTEAFF.

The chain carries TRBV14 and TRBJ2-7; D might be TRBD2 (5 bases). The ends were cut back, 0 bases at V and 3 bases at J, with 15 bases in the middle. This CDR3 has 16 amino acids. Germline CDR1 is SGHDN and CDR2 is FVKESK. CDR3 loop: CASSQDQTSKFYEQYF. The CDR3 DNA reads TGTGCCAGCAGCCAAGATCAAACTAGTAAGTTCTACGAGCAGTACTTC. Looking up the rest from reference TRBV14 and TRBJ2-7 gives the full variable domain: EAGVTQFPSHSVIEKGQTVTLRCDPISGHDNLYWYRRVMGKEIKFLLHFVKESKQDESGMPNNRFLAERTGGTYSTLKVQPAELEDSGVYFCASSQDQTSKFYEQYFGPGTRLTVT.